This T cell receptor (beta chain) comes out of a study of technical replicates of blood from a few donors. Produced via immunoSEQ multiplex PCR; TCRdb's table is partial and in-frame only. The sample records 54,000 or so clones, about 93% being singletons. In germline, CDR1 is LGHNT, CDR2 FRNRAP. This CDR3 is built from 15 residues. V lost 0 bases to trimming and J lost 5 bases, with 10 bases between them. The rearrangement joins TRBV12-5 to TRBJ2-2; tentatively, D is TRBD2 (5 bases). The TCR sequence derives from a human donor in good health. Sample: T cells isolated from PBMCs. The CDR3 DNA follows: TGTGCTAGTGGTTTGGTAATTCGGGGTACCGGGGAGCTGTTTTTT. Translating gives CASGLVIRGTGELFF.